The next 18 T cell receptor beta chains were all read from a single sample in a study of human T cells and chemical hapten exposure. The time point: patch test 3, about 24 weeks after DPC sensitization. Regarding treatment: therapeutic diphenylcyclopropenone sensitization with weekly scalp DPC. TCRdb reprocessed the RACE reads with MiXCR, giving one entry per CDR3 protein. The sample lists 150,000 to 200,000 distinct CDR3 sequences, 25% to 35% occurring once. The sequencing used whole blood, collected in connection with sensitization to the hapten diphenylcyclopropenone (DPC). Every receptor here comes from a woman between 18 and 29 years old with alopecia areata. Some clones in this sample may be carry-over from other donors' samples.

This rearrangement joins TRBV7-9 to TRBJ1-1; TRBD1 matches 7 bases. After removal of 3 bases from V and 5 bases from J, the junction contained 9 bases not matched to a gene. Germline V CDR1 and CDR2: SEHNR, FQNEAQ (reference sequence). CDR3 length: 15 residues. Written as DNA, the CDR3 is TGTGCCAGCAGCTTGTTGGGGACAGCTTCAACTGAAGCTTTCTTT. Translating it yields CASSLLGTASTEAFF.

The V and J genes are TRBV20-1 and TRBJ2-7, with D possibly being TRBD2 (6 bases). The CDR3 is 13 residues long. V lost 3 bases and J lost 5, with 14 bases in between. Germline V gene lookup returns CDR1 DFQATT and CDR2 SNEGSKA (reference sequence). The CDR3 sequence: CSARGGGYHEQYF. The CDR3 DNA sequence: TGCAGTGCTAGGGGTGGGGGGTACCACGAGCAGTACTTC.

This clonotype was found a few times. This chain links TRBV5-1 with TRBJ1-1; D ambiguous. This CDR3 region has 14 residues. The germline V and J ends were trimmed by 4 bases and 1 base, with 11 bases remaining between them. CDR1 and CDR2 (germline): SGHRS, YFSETQ. In nucleotides, the CDR3 is TGCGCCAGCAGCGCGGACGCAGCGAACACTGAAGCTTTCTTT. The encoded protein is CASSADAANTEAFF. Full variable domain (rest looked up from reference TRBV5-1 and TRBJ1-1): KAGVTQTPRYLIKTRGQQVTLSCSPISGHRSVSWYQQTPGQGLQFLFEYFSETQRNKGNFPGRFSGRQFSNSRSEMNVSTLELGDSALYLCASSADAANTEAFFGQGTRLTVV.

The rearrangement joins TRBV4-3 to TRBJ1-4, with D hard to call. The germline V gene has CDR1 LGHNA and CDR2 YSLEER. The CDR3 contains 16 residues. V was cut by 5 bases and J by 0 bases, with 13 bases left in between. CDR3 DNA sequence: TGCGCCAGCAGCGAAAGGTTTCCAGCAACTAATGAAAAACTGTTTTTT. Its translation: CASSERFPATNEKLFF.

This clonotype turned up a few times. This chain uses TRBV9 with TRBJ2-3; TRBD2 aligns across 11 bases. V lost 3 bases and J lost 4; bases outside the gene matches: 4. The CDR3 loop spans 15 amino acids. Germline lookup yields CDR1 SGDLS and CDR2 YYNGEE. The CDR3 DNA sequence: TGTGCCAGCAGCGATTATAGCGGGGGGGCAGATACGCAGTATTTT. Translation gives CASSDYSGGADTQYF.

V gene TRBV5-1 combines with J gene TRBJ1-6, with 7 positions matching TRBD1. The germline V gene encodes CDR1 SGHRS and CDR2 YFSETQ. Trimming at V came to 4 bases and at J to 7 bases, leaving 8 bases not matched to a gene. This CDR3 comprises 15 residues. CDR3 sequence reads: CASSPGHRGNSPLHF. The CDR3 DNA follows: TGCGCCAGCAGCCCGGGGCACAGGGGAAATTCACCCCTCCACTTT.

This clonotype has ten or more counts. CDR3 nucleotide sequence: TGTGCCAGCAGCTTAGTTGGGGGGATGAACACTGAAGCTTTCTTT. As protein: CASSLVGGMNTEAFF. The rearrangement uses TRBV11-2 and TRBJ1-1, with a possible D match to TRBD1 (5 bases). V lost 1 base and J 0 bases, leaving 9 bases between the germline ends. The CDR3 loop spans 15 amino acids. Germline CDR1 and CDR2: SGHAT and FQNNGV.

The chain joins TRBV20-1 to TRBJ1-2; D gene ambiguous. CDR3 length equals 12 residues. CDR1 and CDR2 from the germline V gene are DFQATT and SNEGSKA (reference sequence). V lost 8 bases and J lost 4, with 14 bases in between. The CDR3 nucleotides read TGCAGTATCAGGACCTCTTCCTATGGCTACACCTTC. It encodes CSIRTSSYGYTF.

This clonotype was recorded at least ten times. The rearrangement uses TRBV14 and TRBJ2-5; D is unclear. Deletions cut 4 bases from V and 1 base from J, with 10 bases between. This CDR3 has 14 residues. CDR1 and CDR2 from the germline V gene are SGHDN and FVKESK. Here the CDR3 reads CASSPRRTQETQYF. The CDR3 region has the DNA TGTGCCAGCAGCCCTCGACGGACCCAAGAGACCCAGTACTTC.

This clonotype was observed a handful of times. This chain connects TRBV12-3 or TRBV12-4 to TRBJ2-7; possible D gene TRBD2, 6 bases. Trimming removed 6 bases at V and 0 bases at J, with 12 bases between. The CDR3 covers 14 residues. This CDR3 is CASRISGHSYEQYF. In DNA form, the CDR3 reads TGTGCCAGCAGAATTAGCGGCCACTCCTACGAGCAGTACTTC.

The rearrangement links TRBV25-1 to TRBJ2-7; TRBD1 matches 9 bases. V dropped 2 bases and J dropped 1; count of bases not matched to a gene: 3. This CDR3 is 15 amino acids long. Germline V gene data show CDR1 as MGHDK and CDR2 as SYGVNS. The DNA of the CDR3 is TGTGCCAGCAGTGAACCCGGGACAGGGTCCTACGAGCAGTACTTC. Translating it yields CASSEPGTGSYEQYF.

This clonotype was recorded a few times. J is TRBJ1-2 and V is TRBV4-3; D not resolved. Per germline, CDR1 LGHNA and CDR2 YSLEER. The V and J ends lost 0 bases and 4 bases respectively, with 12 bases between them. CDR3 length: 15 residues. In nucleotides, the CDR3 is TGCGCCAGCAGCCAAGATCTGCCGGGTGGCTATGGCTACACCTTC. This codes for CASSQDLPGGYGYTF.

This clonotype was seen only a few times. The chain combines TRBV5-1 with TRBJ2-5; a possible D gene is TRBD2 (6 bases). V lost 4 bases, J lost 4 bases, and 11 bases lay in between. The CDR3 is 13 amino acids. Germline-derived CDR1 and CDR2 are SGHRS and YFSETQ. The CDR3 DNA sequence: TGCGCCAGCAGCCCGGACTATCCAGAGACCCAGTACTTC. It is translated as CASSPDYPETQYF.

The rearrangement joins TRBV10-3 to TRBJ2-7; 9 nucleotides agree with TRBD2. This CDR3 region has 14 residues. With V trimmed by 4 bases and J by 4 bases, 5 bases remained unmatched. Per germline, CDR1 ENHRY and CDR2 SYGVKD. The CDR3 loop is CAISAGGRAYEQYF. The CDR3 DNA reads TGTGCCATCAGTGCGGGCGGGAGGGCGTACGAGCAGTACTTC.

The V call is TRBV24-1, the J call TRBJ2-1; D is unresolved. CDR1 and CDR2 from the germline V gene are KGHDR and SFDVKD. The V end lost 4 bases, the J end lost 5 bases, and 8 bases lay between the germline ends. This CDR3 has 13 residues. CDR3 amino acids: CATSELLNNEQFF. The CDR3 DNA follows: TGTGCCACCAGTGAACTCCTCAACAATGAGCAGTTCTTC.

This clonotype turned up a few times. The V and J genes are TRBV11-2 and TRBJ1-5; D call uncertain. This CDR3 has 13 residues. V shed 4 bases and J shed 4 bases, with 8 bases lying between them. The V gene's germline CDR1 is SGHAT and CDR2 FQNNGV. Written as DNA, the CDR3 is TGTGCCAGCAGCTCCGGACGAAATCAGCCCCAGCATTTT. This encodes CASSSGRNQPQHF. Full variable domain (missing parts from reference TRBV11-2 and TRBJ1-5): EAGVAQSPRYKIIEKRQSVAFWCNPISGHATLYWYQQILGQGPKLLIQFQNNGVVDDSQLPKDRFSAERLKGVDSTLKIQPAKLEDSAVYLCASSSGRNQPQHFGDGTRLSIL.

This sequence joins TRBV6-6 and TRBJ2-1; no definite D call. Germline lookup yields CDR1 MNHNY and CDR2 SVGAGI (reference sequence). This CDR3 is built from 13 residues. V was shortened by 5 bases and J by 3 bases, with 8 bases between the two germline ends. CDR3 protein: CASSPDFYNEQFF. DNA of the CDR3: TGTGCCAGCAGTCCTGACTTCTACAATGAGCAGTTCTTC.

The chain couples TRBV7-6 to TRBJ2-6; D possibly corresponds to TRBD1 (5 bases). Looked up from germline, CDR1 is SGHVS and CDR2 is FNYEAQ. V lost 5 bases to trimming and J lost 1 base, with 36 bases between them. The CDR3 is 24 residues long. The CDR3 loop reads CASSPRGRVRVELSKGSGANVLTF. The CDR3 nucleotides read TGTGCCAGCAGCCCTAGGGGCAGGGTAAGAGTGGAACTATCTAAGGGATCTGGGGCCAACGTCCTGACTTTC.